The 29 T cell receptor beta chains below all came from one sample that was sequenced in a study of T cell repertoires in cytomegalovirus infection. These receptors lack a known antigen. From the reads, TCRdb called clonotypes with MiXCR, one entry per CDR3 protein. Among hundreds of thousands of distinct CDR3 sequences, approximately 32% were seen once, and the ten largest hold 13%. The source was cultured CD8+ T cells from PBMCs, collected from culture after CMV antigen stimulation. These receptors originate from a human donor in good health (CMV status not recorded). Some clones in this sample may be carry-over from other donors' samples.

This clonotype showed up many times. The chain employs TRBV24-1 and TRBJ2-5; D may correspond to TRBD1 or TRBD2 (6 bases each). V was trimmed by 2 bases and J by 5 bases, leaving 17 bases between them. The CDR3 has 16 residues. CDR1 is KGHDR, CDR2 SFDVKD, per germline. The CDR3 protein is CATSDSTGTVGETQYF. The DNA of the CDR3 is TGTGCCACCAGTGATTCCACAGGGACTGTGGGGGAGACCCAGTACTTC.

This clonotype was detected only a few times. This chain joins TRBV2 and TRBJ1-2, with D unclear. V lost 5 bases to trimming and J lost 2 bases, with 15 bases between them. The CDR3 sequence is 15 residues long. The V gene's germline CDR1 is SNHLY and CDR2 FYNNEI. The DNA for the CDR3 is TGTGCCAGCAGTACGATTCCGACCTGGAACTATGGCTACACCTTC. Its protein is CASSTIPTWNYGYTF.

The gene calls are TRBV15 and TRBJ2-5; the match to TRBD2 covers 8 bases. Trimming cost V 8 bases and J 3 bases; bases outside gene matches: 23. The CDR3 has 19 amino acids. The germline gives CDR1 LNHNV, CDR2 YYDKDF (reference sequence). CDR3 protein: CATGWRRGDRDSLKETQYF. CDR3 in DNA: TGTGCCACCGGATGGCGGCGGGGGGATCGGGATTCCTTAAAAGAGACCCAGTACTTC.

This clonotype has only a few counts. The genes are TRBV5-6 and TRBJ1-1; the match to TRBD1 covers 9 bases. The CDR3 has 14 amino acids. With V trimmed by 2 bases and J by 4 bases, 3 bases remained unmatched. From germline, CDR1 is SGHDT and CDR2 YYEEEE. The CDR3 DNA sequence: TGTGCCAGCAGCTTCGAACAGGGGGCCACTGAAGCTTTCTTT. Encoded protein: CASSFEQGATEAFF.

This clonotype appeared once. The chain couples TRBV6-5 to TRBJ1-6; D not certain. V shed 2 bases and J shed 0 bases, with 5 bases lying between them. CDR3 size: 15 residues. Germline V gene lookup returns CDR1 MNHEY and CDR2 SVGAGI. Here the CDR3 reads CASSYTVSYNSPLHF. DNA of the CDR3: TGTGCCAGCAGTTACACCGTCTCCTATAATTCACCCCTCCACTTT.

As regards this clonotype: A much larger clone lies a single base off, so this may be a read error. This chain links TRBV27 with TRBJ1-5; D might be TRBD1 (5 bases). There are 14 residues in the CDR3. Germline CDR1 reads MNHEY; CDR2 reads SMNVEV (reference sequence). The CDR3 nucleotides are TGTTCCAGCAGTTTATCCAGGGGCAATCAGCCCCAGCATTTT. Translated, it gives CSSSLSRGNQPQHF.

This clonotype was observed a few times. This chain uses TRBV20-1 with TRBJ1-1; D is undetermined. The CDR3 loop spans 13 amino acids. The germline gives CDR1 DFQATT, CDR2 SNEGSKA (reference sequence). Trimming took 5 bases from V and 3 from J, leaving 13 bases between them. The CDR3 is CSAFDGWDTEAFF. The CDR3 coding sequence is TGCAGTGCTTTTGACGGGTGGGACACTGAAGCTTTCTTT.

There are a few counts of this clonotype. This sequence joins TRBV27 and TRBJ2-1; 8 positions agree with TRBD2. The CDR3 totals 13 residues. V dropped 4 bases and J dropped 9; count of bases not matched to a gene: 5. Germline-derived CDR1 and CDR2 are MNHEY and SMNVEV (reference sequence). The CDR3 nucleotides are TGTGCCAGCAGTTCACCTCTAGCGGGTGAGCAGTTCTTC. Its translation is CASSSPLAGEQFF.

This clonotype showed up just once. This chain joins TRBV5-4 and TRBJ1-6, with D possibly being TRBD1 (5 bases). The CDR3 is made up of 14 amino acids. The V end was cut by 6 bases, the J end by 6 bases, with 13 bases between. Germline-derived CDR1 and CDR2 are SGHNT and YYREEE (reference sequence). Written as DNA, the CDR3 is TGTGCCAGCAAAGAGGGGATGGCTAATTCACCCCTCCACTTT. Protein sequence: CASKEGMANSPLHF.

The J gene is TRBJ1-5, the V gene TRBV6-5, with D perhaps matching TRBD1 (6 bases). V shed 6 bases and J shed 0 bases, with 18 bases lying between them. Germline CDR1 is MNHEY and CDR2 is SVGAGI. The CDR3 is 17 residues long. This CDR3 is CASRPGRGGYSNQPQHF. In DNA form, the CDR3 reads TGTGCCAGCAGACCCGGGCGGGGGGGCTATAGCAATCAGCCCCAGCATTTT.

This clonotype was seen repeatedly, ten times or more. J is TRBJ1-3 and V is TRBV7-9; 10 bases map to TRBD1. Germline values: CDR1 SEHNR, CDR2 FQNEAQ (reference sequence). With V trimmed by 3 bases and J by 0 bases, 14 bases remained unmatched. This CDR3 region has 20 residues. CDR3 protein: CASSFITGTGDFSSGNTIYF. For the CDR3, the DNA is TGTGCCAGCAGCTTTATCACCGGGACAGGGGACTTTAGCTCTGGAAACACCATATATTTT.

The rearrangement joins TRBV19 to TRBJ1-5, with D possibly TRBD1 on 5 matching bases. Deletions cut 7 bases from V and 7 bases from J, with 14 bases between. CDR3 length: 13 amino acids. In germline, CDR1 is LNHDA, CDR2 SQIVND (reference sequence). The CDR3: CASIIAGRQPQHF. The CDR3 DNA follows: TGTGCCAGTATTATCGCAGGGCGGCAGCCCCAGCATTTT.

This clonotype was seen only a few times. The V and J genes are TRBV20-1 and TRBJ2-1; no definite D call. This CDR3 has 14 amino acids. The V end lost 8 bases, the J end lost 0 bases, and 14 bases lay between the germline ends. Germline loops: CDR1 DFQATT, CDR2 SNEGSKA (reference sequence). CDR3 sequence (DNA): TGCAGTAGCAGCCGATCGGGCTCCTACAATGAGCAGTTCTTC. This encodes CSSSRSGSYNEQFF.

This clonotype was observed a handful of times. V gene TRBV4-1 combines with J gene TRBJ1-2; a possible D gene is TRBD1 (5 bases). Germline values: CDR1 MGHRA, CDR2 YSYEKL. The CDR3 has 13 residues. Trimming removed 1 base at V and 8 bases at J, with 11 bases between. The CDR3 nucleotides read TGCGCCAGCAGCCAAGCTTGGGACTGGGGCTACACCTTC. Translation: CASSQAWDWGYTF.

This clonotype was counted only a few times. The chain couples TRBV7-9 to TRBJ1-1, with unresolved D. Germline V CDR1 and CDR2: SEHNR, FQNEAQ (reference sequence). The CDR3 spans 12 residues. Trimming removed 3 bases at V and 6 bases at J, with 8 bases between. The CDR3 nucleotides read TGTGCCAGCAGCTTGACCGGACCTGAAGCTTTCTTT. Its translation is CASSLTGPEAFF.

The gene calls are TRBV10-1 and TRBJ1-2, with a weak D call TRBD1 (6 bases). The CDR3 runs 13 residues. Germline CDR1 is WNHNN and CDR2 is SYGVQD (reference sequence). Trimming stripped 2 bases from V and 3 bases from J, with 7 bases between. This chain's CDR3 is CASSEQGHYGYTF. CDR3 coding DNA: TGCGCCAGCAGTGAGCAGGGGCACTATGGCTACACCTTC.

V is TRBV5-5 and J is TRBJ1-1; weak D call: TRBD1 (5 bases). Between the trimmed V and J ends, which lost 2 bases and 5 bases, there was a span of 16 bases. This CDR3 has 15 residues. CDR1 and CDR2 (germline): SGHKS, YYEKEE (reference sequence). The CDR3 loop reads CASSFWREGRTEAFF. CDR3 in DNA: TGTGCCAGCAGCTTCTGGAGGGAGGGGCGAACTGAAGCTTTCTTT.

This clonotype was seen only a few times. This chain uses TRBV27 with TRBJ2-3, with D unclear. This CDR3 comprises 15 residues. CDR1 is MNHEY, CDR2 SMNVEV, per germline (reference sequence). The germline V and J ends were trimmed by 4 bases and 1 base, with 12 bases remaining between them. CDR3 in amino acids: CASSSGYGGTDTQYF. DNA of the CDR3: TGTGCCAGCAGTTCCGGCTACGGAGGCACAGATACGCAGTATTTT.

There are a few counts of this clonotype. The rearrangement uses TRBV27 and TRBJ2-2; D not certain. V lost 6 bases to trimming and J lost 9 bases, with 17 bases between them. In germline, CDR1 is MNHEY, CDR2 SMNVEV (reference sequence). The CDR3 length is 14 residues. The CDR3 here is CASRFSNGNRELFF. In DNA, the CDR3 is TGTGCCAGCAGATTTTCCAACGGCAACCGGGAGCTGTTTTTT.

This clonotype was detected a few times. The chain employs TRBV4-1 and TRBJ1-4; D remains unclear. Deletions cut 3 bases from V and 8 bases from J, with 10 bases between. The CDR3 consists of 13 residues. Germline values: CDR1 MGHRA, CDR2 YSYEKL. The CDR3 sequence: CASSHLLGEKLFF. The DNA for the CDR3 is TGCGCCAGCAGCCACCTGCTCGGGGAAAAACTGTTTTTT.

Worth noting for this clonotype: Compared with germline, one end of the junction differs, possibly owing to a read error. The V gene is TRBV12-3 or TRBV12-4, the J gene TRBJ2-1, with 9 bases fitting TRBD1. The CDR3 length is 15 residues. CDR3 DNA sequence: TGTGCCAGCAGTCGTACAGGGGGCTACTACAATGTGCAGTTCTTC. It yields the protein CASSRTGGYYNVQFF.

Many counts were recorded for this clonotype. The CDR3: CAISEGATTDTQYF. The CDR3 DNA follows: TGTGCCATCAGTGAGGGGGCAACCACAGATACGCAGTATTTT. The chain couples TRBV10-3 to TRBJ2-3; a weak D match, TRBD1 (5 bases). Trimming took off 2 bases at V and 2 bases at J, with 8 bases between the two ends. Germline CDR1 is ENHRY and CDR2 is SYGVKD. The length of the CDR3 is 14 residues.

This rearrangement joins TRBV7-8 to TRBJ2-7; D is possibly TRBD2 (7 bases). V was pared by 2 bases and J by 5 bases, with 16 bases between. Germline V gives CDR1 SGHVS, CDR2 FQNEAQ. The CDR3 runs 15 residues. The CDR3 is CASSLRGALGNEQYV. The CDR3, as DNA: TGTGCCAGCAGCTTACGGGGGGCCCTCGGGAACGAGCAGTACGTC.

Worth noting for this clonotype: Just one base apart from a much larger clone, this may be a read error. This sequence joins TRBV7-2 and TRBJ2-7, with D uncertain. CDR3 length: 14 residues. Germline V gene lookup returns CDR1 SGHTA and CDR2 FQGNSA. The CDR3 nucleotides read TGTGCCAACAGCCAAAATACCGGCCCCTACGAGCAGTACTTC. This translates into CANSQNTGPYEQYF.

The V call is TRBV14, the J call TRBJ1-4, with unresolved D. Germline loops: CDR1 SGHDN, CDR2 FVKESK. The CDR3 runs to 14 residues. The V and J ends lost 8 bases and 8 bases respectively, with 18 bases between them. The CDR3 DNA reads as TGTGCCAGCCGAGGCGAGGGTAGTGGAGAAAAACTGTTTTTT. Translation gives CASRGEGSGEKLFF.

The chain recombines TRBV27 with TRBJ2-7, with D maybe TRBD2 (6 bases). This CDR3 has 14 amino acids. V lost 10 bases, J lost 4 bases, and 20 bases lay in between. Germline CDR1 is MNHEY and CDR2 is SMNVEV (reference sequence). CDR3 nucleotide sequence: TGTGCCACCAGGCTCGGGAGCTCCGCGTACGAGCAGTACTTC. Encoded protein: CATRLGSSAYEQYF.

The table lists this clonotype with a few counts. In DNA, the CDR3 is TGTGCCAGCAGCCCGGACCCGTCCGGATTTGGCGGGGAGCTGTTTTTT. It translates to CASSPDPSGFGGELFF. The V gene is TRBV11-3, the J gene TRBJ2-2; D gene ambiguous. The CDR3 has 16 residues. Trimming took off 5 bases at V and 7 bases at J, with 20 bases between the two ends. Germline CDR1 and CDR2: SGHNT and YENEEA.

A few counts support this clonotype. V usage is TRBV6-6 and J usage is TRBJ2-7, with TRBD2 matching 12 bases. J gave up 12 bases and V 6 bases, and 12 bases lay outside the gene matches. This CDR3 comprises 14 residues. Germline CDR1 MNHNY, CDR2 SVGAGI (reference sequence). For the CDR3, the DNA is TGTGCCAGCAGCAACCAAGGACTAGCGGGGCGTCGGTACGTC. This translates into CASSNQGLAGRRYV.

Concerning this clonotype: Since a much larger clone is just one base distant, this may be a read error. Given the absence of the conserved phenylalanine or tryptophan at the CDR3 end, a read error is likely. This sequence joins TRBV7-6 and TRBJ2-1; D is uncertain. Trimming took off 1 base at V and 6 bases at J, with 10 bases between the two ends. Germline V gene sequence: CDR1 SGHVS, CDR2 FNYEAQ. This CDR3 is built from 14 residues. This CDR3 reads CASSLGTSINEQFS. The CDR3 DNA reads as TGTGCCAGCAGCTTAGGTACCAGCATCAATGAGCAGTTCTCC.